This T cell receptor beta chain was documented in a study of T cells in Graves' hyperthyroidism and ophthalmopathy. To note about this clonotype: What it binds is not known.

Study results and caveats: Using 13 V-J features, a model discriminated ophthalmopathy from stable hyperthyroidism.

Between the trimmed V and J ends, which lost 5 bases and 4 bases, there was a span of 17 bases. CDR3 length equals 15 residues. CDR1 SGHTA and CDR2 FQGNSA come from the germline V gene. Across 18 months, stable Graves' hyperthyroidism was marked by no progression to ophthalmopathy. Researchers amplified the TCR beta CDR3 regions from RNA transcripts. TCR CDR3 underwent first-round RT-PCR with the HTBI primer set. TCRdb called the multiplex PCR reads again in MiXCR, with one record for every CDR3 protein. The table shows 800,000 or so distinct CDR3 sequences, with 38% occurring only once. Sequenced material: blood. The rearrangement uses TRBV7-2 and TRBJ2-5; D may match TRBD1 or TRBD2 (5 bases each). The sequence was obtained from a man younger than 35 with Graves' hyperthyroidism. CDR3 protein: CASSRDGYVRETQYF. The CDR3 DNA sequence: TGTGCCAGCAGCAGGGACGGATACGTCCGAGAGACCCAGTACTTC.